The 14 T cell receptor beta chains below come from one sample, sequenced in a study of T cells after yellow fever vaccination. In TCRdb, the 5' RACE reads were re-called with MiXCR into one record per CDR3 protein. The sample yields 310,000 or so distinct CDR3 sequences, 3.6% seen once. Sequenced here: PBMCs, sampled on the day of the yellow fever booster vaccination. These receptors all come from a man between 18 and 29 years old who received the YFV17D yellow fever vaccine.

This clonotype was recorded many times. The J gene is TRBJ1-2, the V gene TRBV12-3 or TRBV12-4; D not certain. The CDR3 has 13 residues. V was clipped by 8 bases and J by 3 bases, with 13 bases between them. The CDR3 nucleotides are TGTGCCAGCCGGCCGGCTGGAGACTATGGCTACACCTTC. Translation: CASRPAGDYGYTF.

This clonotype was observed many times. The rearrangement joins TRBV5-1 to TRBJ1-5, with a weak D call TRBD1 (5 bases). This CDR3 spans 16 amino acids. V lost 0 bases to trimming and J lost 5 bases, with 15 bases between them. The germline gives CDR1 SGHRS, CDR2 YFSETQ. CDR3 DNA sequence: TGCGCCAGCAGCTTGGATGGGGGGGGTCGCGATCAGCCCCAGCATTTT. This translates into CASSLDGGGRDQPQHF.

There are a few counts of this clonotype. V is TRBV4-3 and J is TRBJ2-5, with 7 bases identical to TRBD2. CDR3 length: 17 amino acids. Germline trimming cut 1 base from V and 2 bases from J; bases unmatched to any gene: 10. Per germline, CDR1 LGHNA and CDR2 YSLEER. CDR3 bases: TGCGCCAGCAGCCAAGTCCCGACTGCGGGGGTTCAAGAGACCCAGTACTTC. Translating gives CASSQVPTAGVQETQYF.

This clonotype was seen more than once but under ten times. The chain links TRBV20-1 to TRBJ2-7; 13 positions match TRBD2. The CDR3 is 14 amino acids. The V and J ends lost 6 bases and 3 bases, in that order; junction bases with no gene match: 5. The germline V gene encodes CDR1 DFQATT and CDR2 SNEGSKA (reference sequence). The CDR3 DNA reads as TGCAGTGCACCTTGGACTAGCGGGGGCTACGAGCAGTACTTC. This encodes CSAPWTSGGYEQYF.

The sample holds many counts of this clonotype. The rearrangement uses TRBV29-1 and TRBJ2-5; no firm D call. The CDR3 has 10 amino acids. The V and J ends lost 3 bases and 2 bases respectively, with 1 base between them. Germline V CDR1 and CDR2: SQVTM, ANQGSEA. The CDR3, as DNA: TGCAGCGTTGATCAAGAGACCCAGTACTTC. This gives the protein CSVDQETQYF.

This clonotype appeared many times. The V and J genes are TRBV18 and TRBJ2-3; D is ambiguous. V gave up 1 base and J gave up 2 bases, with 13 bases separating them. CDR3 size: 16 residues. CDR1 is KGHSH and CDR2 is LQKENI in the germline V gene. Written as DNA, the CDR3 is TGTGCCAGCTCACCACAGAAGCCACCGAACACAGATACGCAGTATTTT. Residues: CASSPQKPPNTDTQYF.

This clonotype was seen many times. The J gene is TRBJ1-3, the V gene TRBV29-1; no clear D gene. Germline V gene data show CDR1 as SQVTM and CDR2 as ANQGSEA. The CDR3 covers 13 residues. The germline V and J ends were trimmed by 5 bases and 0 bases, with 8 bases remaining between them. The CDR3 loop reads CSVKAFSGNTIYF. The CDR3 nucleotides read TGCAGCGTTAAGGCCTTCTCTGGAAACACCATATATTTT.

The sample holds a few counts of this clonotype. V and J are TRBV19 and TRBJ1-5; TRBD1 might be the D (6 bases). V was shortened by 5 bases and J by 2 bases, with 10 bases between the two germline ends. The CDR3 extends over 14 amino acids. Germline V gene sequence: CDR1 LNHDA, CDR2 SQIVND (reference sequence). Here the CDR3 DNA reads TGTGCCAGTAGTGCGGGGGGGCGCAATCAGCCCCAGCATTTT. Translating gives CASSAGGRNQPQHF.

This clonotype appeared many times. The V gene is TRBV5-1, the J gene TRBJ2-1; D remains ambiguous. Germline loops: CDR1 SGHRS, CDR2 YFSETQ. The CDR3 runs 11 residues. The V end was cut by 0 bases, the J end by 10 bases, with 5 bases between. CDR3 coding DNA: TGCGCCAGCAGCTTGGGCTACGAGCAGTTCTTC. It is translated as CASSLGYEQFF.

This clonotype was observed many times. This chain's CDR3 is CASSMRDRENEQFF. The CDR3, as DNA: TGCGCCAGCAGCATGCGGGACAGGGAAAATGAGCAGTTCTTC. The chain employs TRBV5-1 and TRBJ2-1; TRBD1 agrees at 9 bases. Germline trimming cut 4 bases from V and 7 bases from J; bases unmatched to any gene: 6. Germline-derived CDR1 and CDR2 are SGHRS and YFSETQ. The CDR3 has 14 residues.

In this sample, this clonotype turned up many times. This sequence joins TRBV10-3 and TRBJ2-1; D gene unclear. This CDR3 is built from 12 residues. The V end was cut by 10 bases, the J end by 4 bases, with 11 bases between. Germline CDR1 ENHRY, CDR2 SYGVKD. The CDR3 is CATSEEYNEQFF. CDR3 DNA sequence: TGTGCCACCTCTGAGGAGTACAATGAGCAGTTCTTC.

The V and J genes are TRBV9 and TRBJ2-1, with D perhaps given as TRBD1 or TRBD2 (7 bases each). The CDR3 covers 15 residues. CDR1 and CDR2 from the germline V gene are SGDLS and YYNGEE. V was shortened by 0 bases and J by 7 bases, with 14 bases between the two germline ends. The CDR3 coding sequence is TGTGCCAGCAGCGTAGGCAGGGGGGGTAAAAATGAGCAGTTCTTC. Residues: CASSVGRGGKNEQFF.

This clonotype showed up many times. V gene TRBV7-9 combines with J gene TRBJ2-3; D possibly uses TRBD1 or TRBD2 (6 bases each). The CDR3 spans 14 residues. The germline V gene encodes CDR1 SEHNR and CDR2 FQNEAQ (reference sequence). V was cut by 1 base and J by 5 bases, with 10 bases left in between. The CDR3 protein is CASSLGGARDTQYF. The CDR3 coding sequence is TGTGCCAGCAGCTTAGGGGGGGCGCGAGATACGCAGTATTTT.

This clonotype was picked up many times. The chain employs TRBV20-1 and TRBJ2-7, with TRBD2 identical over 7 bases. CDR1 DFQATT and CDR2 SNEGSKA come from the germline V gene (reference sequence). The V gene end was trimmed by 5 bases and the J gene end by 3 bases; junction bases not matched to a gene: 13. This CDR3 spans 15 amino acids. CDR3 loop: CSAPELGLDNYEQYF. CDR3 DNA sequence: TGCAGTGCTCCAGAGTTAGGACTAGACAACTACGAGCAGTACTTC.